This T cell receptor (beta chain) was found in a study of cytomegalovirus exposure and HLA in healthy donors. Germline CDR1 and CDR2: LNHNV and YYDKDF (reference sequence). Trimming removed 1 base from V and 7 bases from J, with 11 bases in between. There are 14 residues in the CDR3. PCR amplification relied on 60 Vbeta primers (plus 13 Jbeta primers). Sequenced by immunoSEQ multiplex PCR; TCRdb stores in-frame clones only, minus some. The sample contains some 160,000 clones, 65% to 90% of which appear only once. The receptor comes from a male donor in good health and CMV-seronegative. The chain links TRBV15 to TRBJ2-1, with a possible D match to TRBD2 (6 bases). Sequencing was carried out using PBMCs. The CDR3 reads CATSRGGTPNEQFF. The CDR3 DNA reads TGTGCCACCAGCAGAGGCGGGACTCCGAATGAGCAGTTCTTC.